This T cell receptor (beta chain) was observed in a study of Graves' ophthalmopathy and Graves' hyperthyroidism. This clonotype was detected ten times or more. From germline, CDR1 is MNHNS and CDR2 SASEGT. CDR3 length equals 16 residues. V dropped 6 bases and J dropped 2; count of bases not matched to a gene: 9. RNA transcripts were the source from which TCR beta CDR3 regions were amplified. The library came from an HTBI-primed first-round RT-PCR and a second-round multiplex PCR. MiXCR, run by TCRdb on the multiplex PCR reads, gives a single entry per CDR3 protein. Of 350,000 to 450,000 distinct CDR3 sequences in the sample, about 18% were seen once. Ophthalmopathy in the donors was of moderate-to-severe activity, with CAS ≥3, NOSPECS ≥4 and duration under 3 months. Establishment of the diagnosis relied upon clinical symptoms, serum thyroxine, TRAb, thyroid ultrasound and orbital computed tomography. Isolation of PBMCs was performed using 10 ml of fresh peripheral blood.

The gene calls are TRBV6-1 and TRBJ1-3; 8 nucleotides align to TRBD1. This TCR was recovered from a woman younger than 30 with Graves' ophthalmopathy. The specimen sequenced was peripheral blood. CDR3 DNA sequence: TGTGCCAGCAGGAAGGACAGGGAAGTTCCTGGAAACACCATATATTTT. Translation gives CASRKDREVPGNTIYF.